The next 29 T cell receptor beta chains were all read from a single sample in a study of radiotherapy plus CTLA-4 blockade in lung cancer. Sequencing was performed with immunoSEQ multiplex PCR; in TCRdb, only in-frame clones are kept and a portion is missing. Here the sample spans approximately 100,000 clones, more than 70% being singletons. The source material was peripheral blood, sampled from a patient treated with radiotherapy plus ipilimumab. The receptors derive from a human donor with non-small cell lung cancer that progressed on radiotherapy plus ipilimumab. Some clones in this sample may be carry-over from other donors' samples.

This clone was recorded once. The chain recombines TRBV13 with TRBJ2-5; no clear D gene. Germline lookup yields CDR1 PRHDT and CDR2 FYEKMQ (reference sequence). CDR3 length: 13 amino acids. Trimming took 3 bases from V and 2 from J, leaving 7 bases between them. CDR3 sequence reads: CASSFYNQETQYF. DNA of the CDR3: TGTGCCAGCAGCTTTTACAATCAAGAGACCCAGTACTTC.

V and J are TRBV4-1 and TRBJ1-2; D remains ambiguous. V was shortened by 0 bases and J by 8 bases, with 19 bases between the two germline ends. CDR1 and CDR2 (germline): MGHRA, YSYEKL. This CDR3 has 16 amino acids. This chain's CDR3 is CASSQDPSLSVGGYTF. The CDR3 DNA sequence: TGCGCCAGCAGCCAAGATCCCTCCCTTTCGGTAGGAGGCTACACCTTC.

The chain has TRBV5-1 and TRBJ2-3, with D maybe TRBD1 (6 bases). This CDR3 is 15 amino acids long. V lost 0 bases, J lost 2 bases, and 10 bases lay in between. Germline V gives CDR1 SGHRS, CDR2 YFSETQ. As DNA, the CDR3 is TGCGCCAGCAGCTTGGGGACAGCTGACACAGATACGCAGTATTTT. This encodes CASSLGTADTDTQYF.

In this sample, this clone turned up a few times. The chain is built from TRBV6-4 and TRBJ1-5, with unresolved D. Germline V gene data show CDR1 as MRHNA and CDR2 as SNTAGT. CDR3 size: 13 residues. The germline V and J ends were trimmed by 3 bases and 6 bases, with 9 bases remaining between them. CDR3 loop: CASSENLLQPQHF. In DNA, the CDR3 is TGTGCCAGCAGTGAAAACCTTCTTCAGCCCCAGCATTTT.

The chain couples TRBV4-3 to TRBJ2-7; TRBD2 is a possible D gene (6 bases). V gave up 0 bases and J gave up 3 bases, with 12 bases separating them. The CDR3 contains 15 residues. Germline lookup yields CDR1 LGHNA and CDR2 YSLEER. The CDR3 is CASSQEVGGDYEQYF. Written as DNA, the CDR3 is TGCGCCAGCAGCCAAGAAGTAGGCGGGGACTACGAGCAGTACTTC.

The chain employs TRBV14 and TRBJ2-1; D is unresolved. This CDR3 comprises 12 residues. Trimming shortened V by 6 bases and J by 9 bases, and 12 bases separated the two germline ends. CDR1 and CDR2 from the germline V gene are SGHDN and FVKESK. The CDR3 reads CASRPSFGEQFF. The CDR3, as DNA: TGTGCCAGCAGACCCAGTTTCGGTGAGCAGTTCTTC.

The chain uses TRBV5-8 and TRBJ2-7; the D gene is possibly TRBD1 (5 bases). CDR1 SGHTS and CDR2 YDEGEE come from the germline V gene. The V gene lost 4 bases and the J gene lost 9 bases, with 17 bases spanning the gap. The CDR3 is made up of 13 amino acids. CDR3 nucleotide sequence: TGTGCCAGCAGCGTGAAACCTGACAGAGGGCAGTACTTC. It is translated as CASSVKPDRGQYF.

This chain joins TRBV6-4 and TRBJ1-2, with D unclear. V gave up 2 bases and J gave up 9 bases, with 13 bases separating them. CDR1 and CDR2 from the germline V gene are MRHNA and SNTAGT. The CDR3 contains 13 residues. The CDR3 loop reads CASSDAKGGRYTF. For the CDR3, the DNA is TGTGCCAGCAGTGACGCGAAGGGTGGTCGCTACACCTTC.

This clone was recorded once. This rearrangement joins TRBV11-3 to TRBJ2-5; 7 bases map to TRBD2. The CDR3 is 14 amino acids. With V trimmed by 1 base and J by 1 base, 0 bases remained unmatched. The germline CDR1 and CDR2 sequences are SGHNT and YENEEA. CDR3 DNA sequence: TGTGCCAGCAGCTTAGGCGGGGGCCAAGAGACCCAGTACTTC. Its protein product is CASSLGGGQETQYF.

The chain recombines TRBV7-3 with TRBJ1-6; the D gene is possibly TRBD1 (6 bases). The V gene lost 0 bases and the J gene lost 7 bases, with 13 bases spanning the gap. CDR1 and CDR2 (germline): SGHTA, FQGTGA. The CDR3 covers 16 residues. The DNA of the CDR3 is TGTGCCAGCAGCTTAACGTTGGGACAAAAAAATTCACCCCTCCACTTT. Its translation: CASSLTLGQKNSPLHF. The whole variable domain, remainder taken from reference TRBV7-3 and TRBJ1-6, is GAGVSQTPSNKVTEKGKYVELRCDPISGHTALYWYRQSLGQGPEFLIYFQGTGAADDSGLPNDRFFAVRPEGSVSTLKIQRTERGDSAVYLCASSLTLGQKNSPLHFGNGTRLTVT.

The chain combines TRBV5-1 with TRBJ2-1; 13 bases agree with TRBD2. The V gene end was trimmed by 4 bases and the J gene end by 6 bases; junction bases not matched to a gene: 7. Germline values: CDR1 SGHRS, CDR2 YFSETQ. The CDR3 has 16 residues. CDR3 sequence: CASSPTTSGGFNEQFF. The CDR3, as DNA: TGCGCCAGCAGCCCTACGACTAGCGGGGGGTTCAATGAGCAGTTCTTC.

The CDR3 spells CASSLAGPGAEAFF. As DNA, the CDR3 is TGTGCCAGCAGCTTAGCGGGACCCGGCGCTGAAGCTTTCTTT. The V gene is TRBV7-9, the J gene TRBJ1-1; D is possibly TRBD1 (5 bases). CDR1 and CDR2 from the germline V gene are SEHNR and FQNEAQ (reference sequence). V was trimmed by 0 bases and J by 6 bases, leaving 11 bases between them. This CDR3 has 14 residues.

This sequence joins TRBV6-9 and TRBJ1-3; D gene ambiguous. V lost 2 bases and J lost 0, with 5 bases in between. CDR1 and CDR2 (germline): MNHGY, SVAAGI. The CDR3 sequence is 14 residues long. CDR3 residues: CASSYSGSGNTIYF. CDR3 bases: TGTGCCAGCAGTTATAGTGGCTCTGGAAACACCATATATTTT.

This sequence joins TRBV28 and TRBJ2-7; no clear D. With 7 bases removed from V and 2 bases from J, the gap between germline ends came to 9 bases. Germline-derived CDR1 and CDR2 are MDHEN and SYDVKM. The CDR3 runs to 12 residues. CDR3 sequence: CASMAVPYEQYF. CDR3 nucleotide sequence: TGTGCCAGCATGGCGGTTCCCTACGAGCAGTACTTC.

The chain couples TRBV7-2 to TRBJ2-5, with TRBD2 matching 8 bases. V lost 8 bases and J lost 1; bases outside the gene matches: 6. The CDR3 contains 14 residues. Germline-derived CDR1 and CDR2 are SGHTA and FQGNSA. The CDR3 DNA is TGTGCCAGCCAAGCGGCGGGGGGCCAAGAGACCCAGTACTTC. It specifies CASQAAGGQETQYF. Filled out from reference TRBV7-2 and TRBJ2-5, the complete variable domain reads GAGVSQSPSNKVTEKGKDVELRCDPISGHTALYWYRQSLGQGLEFLIYFQGNSAPDKSGLPSDRFSAERTGGSVSTLTIQRTQQEDSAVYLCASQAAGGQETQYFGPGTRLLVL.

The chain employs TRBV5-1 and TRBJ2-1; D remains unclear. CDR1 SGHRS and CDR2 YFSETQ come from the germline V gene. The V end was cut by 0 bases, the J end by 8 bases, with 12 bases between. CDR3 length: 14 residues. CDR3 nucleotide sequence: TGCGCCAGCAGCTTGGTTGGGGTAAGGGATGAGCAGTTCTTC. It specifies CASSLVGVRDEQFF.

The chain carries TRBV6-5 and TRBJ2-7; D not certain. V dropped 10 bases and J dropped 4 bases, with 17 bases sitting between them. Germline CDR1 is MNHEY and CDR2 is SVGAGI. The length of the CDR3 is 13 residues. The CDR3 nucleotides read TGTGCCATAAGGCGTTCCCAATCTTACGAGCAGTACTTC. It yields the protein CAIRRSQSYEQYF.

CDR3 coding DNA: TGTGCCAGCAGCTTAGCGTCAAGAGAGCAGTACTTC. It yields the protein CASSLASREQYF. This chain links TRBV7-2 with TRBJ2-7; D is ambiguous. The CDR3 extends over 12 amino acids. Germline V gives CDR1 SGHTA, CDR2 FQGNSA. V lost 0 bases and J 7 bases, leaving 7 bases between the germline ends.

This chain connects TRBV13 to TRBJ1-6; 7 positions agree with TRBD1. Germline trimming cut 0 bases from V and 5 bases from J; bases unmatched to any gene: 7. CDR1 is PRHDT and CDR2 is FYEKMQ in the germline V gene (reference sequence). The CDR3 contains 17 residues. The CDR3 is CASSLGLGGRDNSPLHF. The CDR3 nucleotides read TGTGCCAGCAGCTTAGGCCTAGGGGGCAGAGATAATTCACCCCTCCACTTT.

This chain connects TRBV18 to TRBJ2-1, with a weak D call TRBD1 (5 bases). Per germline, CDR1 KGHSH and CDR2 LQKENI. The CDR3 is 15 residues long. Trimming took off 5 bases at V and 4 bases at J, with 15 bases between the two ends. CDR3 sequence reads: CASSSIGDSYNEQFF. CDR3 in DNA: TGTGCCAGCTCATCCATAGGGGATTCGTACAATGAGCAGTTCTTC.

The CDR3 nucleotides are TGTGCCAGCAACCGACAGACTTCGAACACTGAAGCTTTCTTT. This codes for CASNRQTSNTEAFF. The chain is built from TRBV2 and TRBJ1-1, with D possibly matching TRBD1 (5 bases). V lost 7 bases, J lost 1 base, and 13 bases lay in between. The CDR3 sequence is 14 residues long. Germline-derived CDR1 and CDR2 are SNHLY and FYNNEI.

The rearrangement joins TRBV18 to TRBJ2-1, with 10 positions matching TRBD2. The V segment lost 3 bases and the J segment 4 bases; nucleotides outside the gene matches: 6. Germline CDR1 KGHSH, CDR2 LQKENI. This CDR3 comprises 16 residues. The CDR3 region has the DNA TGTGCCAGCTCACCCTTACTAGCGGGGATTTACAATGAGCAGTTCTTC. It encodes CASSPLLAGIYNEQFF.

The rearrangement joins TRBV18 to TRBJ2-7; no clear D gene. The CDR3 has 13 amino acids. V shed 3 bases and J shed 2 bases, with 8 bases lying between them. Germline V CDR1 and CDR2: KGHSH, LQKENI. The CDR3 DNA reads as TGTGCCAGCTCACCTCCAGATACCTACGAGCAGTACTTC. Translation: CASSPPDTYEQYF.

The chain uses TRBV9 and TRBJ2-3, with 11 bases lining up with TRBD2. In germline, CDR1 is SGDLS, CDR2 YYNGEE. This CDR3 is built from 16 residues. V shed 6 bases, J shed 4 bases, and the junction held 10 bases outside the gene matches. As DNA, the CDR3 is TGTGCCAGCACCCCCCTCGGACTAGCGGGCGCAGATACGCAGTATTTT. Residues: CASTPLGLAGADTQYF.

J is TRBJ1-2 and V is TRBV5-5; TRBD1 is a possible D gene (6 bases). Trimming shortened V by 3 bases and J by 4 bases, and 16 bases separated the two germline ends. There are 15 residues in the CDR3. Germline loops: CDR1 SGHKS, CDR2 YYEKEE (reference sequence). Here the CDR3 reads CASSSTLGRGYGYTF. DNA of the CDR3: TGTGCCAGCAGCTCTACTCTTGGCAGGGGCTATGGCTACACCTTC.

The J gene is TRBJ2-3, the V gene TRBV6-6; D possibly corresponds to TRBD2 (5 bases). CDR1 and CDR2 (germline): MNHNY, SVGAGI (reference sequence). V lost 6 bases to trimming and J lost 6 bases, with 16 bases between them. The CDR3 has 14 residues. The CDR3 sequence: CASRLTMRTDTQYF. Here the CDR3 DNA reads TGTGCCAGCAGACTAACGATGAGGACTGATACGCAGTATTTT.

This CDR3 reads CASRSGLEQYF. For the CDR3, the DNA is TGTGCCAGTAGGAGCGGTCTCGAGCAGTACTTC. This chain connects TRBV19 to TRBJ2-7; D perhaps matches TRBD2 (5 bases). The ends were cut back, 6 bases at V and 6 bases at J, with 9 bases in the middle. Germline V gene sequence: CDR1 LNHDA, CDR2 SQIVND (reference sequence). The CDR3 runs 11 residues. Drawing the rest from reference TRBV19 and TRBJ2-7, the complete variable domain is DGGITQSPKYLFRKEGQNVTLSCEQNLNHDAMYWYRQDPGQGLRLIYYSQIVNDFQKGDIAEGYSVSREKKESFPLTVTSAQKNPTAFYLCASRSGLEQYFGPGTRLTVT.

V gene TRBV6-5 combines with J gene TRBJ2-1, with a weak D call TRBD2 (5 bases). CDR3 length equals 15 residues. The V and J ends lost 7 bases and 1 base respectively, with 14 bases between them. Germline V gene lookup returns CDR1 MNHEY and CDR2 SVGAGI. CDR3 loop: CASNPDGNSYNEQFF. Here the CDR3 DNA reads TGTGCCAGCAATCCGGACGGGAATTCCTACAATGAGCAGTTCTTC.

This chain connects TRBV11-1 to TRBJ2-2; possible D gene TRBD1, 5 bases. Germline V gene lookup returns CDR1 SGHAT and CDR2 FQDESV (reference sequence). The CDR3 loop spans 16 amino acids. V lost 1 base, J lost 3 bases, and 12 bases lay in between. The CDR3 DNA reads TGTGCCAGCAGCTTAGTAGGTGGGGCATACACCGGGGAGCTGTTTTTT. Translation: CASSLVGGAYTGELFF.